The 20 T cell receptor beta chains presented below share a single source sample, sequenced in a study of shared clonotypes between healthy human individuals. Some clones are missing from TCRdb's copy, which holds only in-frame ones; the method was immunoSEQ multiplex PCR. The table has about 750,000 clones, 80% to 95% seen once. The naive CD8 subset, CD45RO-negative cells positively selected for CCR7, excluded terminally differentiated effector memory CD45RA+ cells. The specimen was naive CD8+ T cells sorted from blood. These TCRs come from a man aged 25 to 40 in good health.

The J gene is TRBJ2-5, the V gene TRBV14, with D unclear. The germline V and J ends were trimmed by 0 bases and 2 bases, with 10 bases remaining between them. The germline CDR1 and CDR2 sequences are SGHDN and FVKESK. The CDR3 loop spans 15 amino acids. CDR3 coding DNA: TGTGCCAGCAGCCAAGAAACAGCCGTTCAAGAGACCCAGTACTTC. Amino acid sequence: CASSQETAVQETQYF. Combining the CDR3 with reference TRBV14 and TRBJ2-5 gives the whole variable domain EAGVTQFPSHSVIEKGQTVTLRCDPISGHDNLYWYRRVMGKEIKFLLHFVKESKQDESGMPNNRFLAERTGGTYSTLKVQPAELEDSGVYFCASSQETAVQETQYFGPGTRLLVL.

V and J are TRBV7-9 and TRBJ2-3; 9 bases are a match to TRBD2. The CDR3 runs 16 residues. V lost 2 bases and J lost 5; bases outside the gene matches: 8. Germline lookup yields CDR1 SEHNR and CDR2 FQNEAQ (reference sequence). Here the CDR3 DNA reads TGTGCCAGCAGCTTACCGGCGGGAGGGGACAAAGATACGCAGTATTTT. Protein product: CASSLPAGGDKDTQYF. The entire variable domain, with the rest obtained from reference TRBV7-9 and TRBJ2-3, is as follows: DTGVSQNPRHKITKRGQNVTFRCDPISEHNRLYWYRQTLGQGPEFLTYFQNEAQLEKSRLLSDRFSAERPKGSFSTLEIQRTEQGDSAMYLCASSLPAGGDKDTQYFGPGTRLTVL.

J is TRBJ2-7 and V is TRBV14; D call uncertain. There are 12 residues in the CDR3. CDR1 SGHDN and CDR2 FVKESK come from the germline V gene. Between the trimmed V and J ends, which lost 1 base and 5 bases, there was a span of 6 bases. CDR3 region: CASSQVADEQYF. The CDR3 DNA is TGTGCCAGCAGCCAAGTCGCCGACGAGCAGTACTTC.

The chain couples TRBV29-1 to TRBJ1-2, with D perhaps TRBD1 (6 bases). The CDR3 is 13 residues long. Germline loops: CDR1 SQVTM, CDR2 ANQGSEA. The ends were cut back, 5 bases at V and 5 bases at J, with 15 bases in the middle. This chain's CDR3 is CSVPSRGIYGYTF. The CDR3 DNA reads TGCAGCGTTCCCTCAAGGGGGATTTATGGCTACACCTTC.

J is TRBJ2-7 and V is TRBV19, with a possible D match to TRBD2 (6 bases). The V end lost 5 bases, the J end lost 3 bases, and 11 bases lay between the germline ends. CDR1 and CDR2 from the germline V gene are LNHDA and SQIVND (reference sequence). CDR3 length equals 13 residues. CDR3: CASSVAEGYEQYF. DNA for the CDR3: TGTGCCAGTAGTGTAGCGGAGGGCTACGAGCAGTACTTC.

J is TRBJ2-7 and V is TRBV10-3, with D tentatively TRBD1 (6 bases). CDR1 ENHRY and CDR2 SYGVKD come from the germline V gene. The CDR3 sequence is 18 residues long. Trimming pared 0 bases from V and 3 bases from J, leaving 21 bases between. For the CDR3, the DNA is TGTGCCATCAGTGAGTCTTTGGGCCGTGGGACAAGGGACTACGAGCAGTACTTC. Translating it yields CAISESLGRGTRDYEQYF.

Here the CDR3 DNA reads TGCGCCAGCAGCCAAGATTCTAGCGGGAGGGCCCGAACACCGTCCGGGGAGCTGTTTTTT. Protein sequence: CASSQDSSGRARTPSGELFF. This chain uses TRBV4-1 with TRBJ2-2; 12 bases are shared with TRBD2. This CDR3 comprises 20 residues. CDR1 and CDR2 (germline): MGHRA, YSYEKL. V shed 0 bases, J shed 6 bases, and the junction held 14 bases outside the gene matches.

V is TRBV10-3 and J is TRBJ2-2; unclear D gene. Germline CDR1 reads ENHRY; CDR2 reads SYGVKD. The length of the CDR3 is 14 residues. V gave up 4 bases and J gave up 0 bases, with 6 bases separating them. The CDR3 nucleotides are TGTGCCATCAGTGTAAGTCCGAACACCGGGGAGCTGTTTTTT. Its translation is CAISVSPNTGELFF.

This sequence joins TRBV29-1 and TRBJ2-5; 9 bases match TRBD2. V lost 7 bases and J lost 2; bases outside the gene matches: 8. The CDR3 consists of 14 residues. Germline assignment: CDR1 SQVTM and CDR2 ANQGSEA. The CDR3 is CSAQLAGPQETQYF. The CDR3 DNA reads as TGCAGCGCCCAACTAGCGGGCCCACAAGAGACCCAGTACTTC.

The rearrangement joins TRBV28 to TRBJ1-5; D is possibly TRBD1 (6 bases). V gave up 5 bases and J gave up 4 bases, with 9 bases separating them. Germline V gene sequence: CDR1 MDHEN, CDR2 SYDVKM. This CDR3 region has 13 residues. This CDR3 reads CASSERGNQPQHF. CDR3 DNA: TGTGCCAGCAGTGAAAGGGGGAATCAGCCCCAGCATTTT.

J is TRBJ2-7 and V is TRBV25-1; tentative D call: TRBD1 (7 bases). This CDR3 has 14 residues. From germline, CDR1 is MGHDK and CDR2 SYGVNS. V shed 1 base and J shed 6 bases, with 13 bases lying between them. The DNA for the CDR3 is TGTGCCAGCAGTGAATCCAGGGGGGTCTCCGAGCAGTACTTC. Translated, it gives CASSESRGVSEQYF.

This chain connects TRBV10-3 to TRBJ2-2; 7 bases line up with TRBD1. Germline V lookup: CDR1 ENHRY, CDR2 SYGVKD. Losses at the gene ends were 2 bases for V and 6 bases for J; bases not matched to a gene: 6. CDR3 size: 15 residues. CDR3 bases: TGTGCCATCAGTGAGCCCGTACAGGGGCCCGGGGAGCTGTTTTTT. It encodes CAISEPVQGPGELFF.

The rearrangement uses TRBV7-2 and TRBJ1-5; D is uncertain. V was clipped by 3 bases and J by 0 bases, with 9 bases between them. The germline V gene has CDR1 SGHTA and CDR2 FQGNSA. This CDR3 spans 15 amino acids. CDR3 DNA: TGTGCCAGCAGCTTTACACTTTATAGCAATCAGCCCCAGCATTTT. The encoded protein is CASSFTLYSNQPQHF. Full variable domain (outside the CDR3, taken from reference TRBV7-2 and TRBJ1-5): GAGVSQSPSNKVTEKGKDVELRCDPISGHTALYWYRQSLGQGLEFLIYFQGNSAPDKSGLPSDRFSAERTGGSVSTLTIQRTQQEDSAVYLCASSFTLYSNQPQHFGDGTRLSIL.

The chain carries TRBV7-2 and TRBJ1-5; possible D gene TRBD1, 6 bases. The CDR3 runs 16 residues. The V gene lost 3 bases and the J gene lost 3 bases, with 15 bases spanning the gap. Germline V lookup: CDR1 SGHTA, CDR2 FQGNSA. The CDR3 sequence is CASSFLGQGLNQPQHF. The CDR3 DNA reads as TGTGCCAGCAGCTTTCTAGGGCAGGGGCTCAATCAGCCCCAGCATTTT.

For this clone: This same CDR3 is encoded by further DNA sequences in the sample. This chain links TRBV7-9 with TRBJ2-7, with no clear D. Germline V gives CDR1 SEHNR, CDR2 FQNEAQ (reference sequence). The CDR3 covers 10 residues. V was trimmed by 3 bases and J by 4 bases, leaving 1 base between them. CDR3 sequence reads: CASSLYEQYF. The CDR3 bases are TGTGCCAGCAGCTTGTACGAGCAGTACTTC.

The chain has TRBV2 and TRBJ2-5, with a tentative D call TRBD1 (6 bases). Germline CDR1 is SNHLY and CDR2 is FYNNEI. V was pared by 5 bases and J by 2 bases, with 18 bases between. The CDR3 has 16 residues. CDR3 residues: CASSLTGHPGQETQYF. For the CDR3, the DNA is TGTGCCAGCAGTTTAACGGGACACCCCGGACAAGAGACCCAGTACTTC.

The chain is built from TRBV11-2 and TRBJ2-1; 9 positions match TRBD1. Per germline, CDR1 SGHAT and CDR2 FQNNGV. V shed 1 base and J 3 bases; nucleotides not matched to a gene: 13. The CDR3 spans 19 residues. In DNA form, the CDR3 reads TGTGCCAGCAGCTTAGTTTCCGTGTCCGGGACAGGGTTCTACAATGAGCAGTTCTTC. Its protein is CASSLVSVSGTGFYNEQFF.

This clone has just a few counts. The CDR3 sequence is CAWSPSGQSGPQHF. The CDR3 nucleotides are TGTGCCTGGAGCCCGTCAGGGCAAAGTGGTCCCCAGCATTTT. The chain carries TRBV30 and TRBJ1-5; D may be TRBD1 (5 bases). This CDR3 contains 14 residues. Trimming shortened V by 3 bases and J by 10 bases, and 19 bases separated the two germline ends. Germline CDR1 reads GTSNPN; CDR2 reads SVGIG (reference sequence). The full variable domain, completed using reference TRBV30 and TRBJ1-5, is SQTIHQWPATLVQPVGSPLSLECTVEGTSNPNLYWYRQAAGRGLQLLFYSVGIGQISSEVPQNLSASRPQDRQFILSSKKLLLSDSGFYLCAWSPSGQSGPQHFGDGTRLSIL.

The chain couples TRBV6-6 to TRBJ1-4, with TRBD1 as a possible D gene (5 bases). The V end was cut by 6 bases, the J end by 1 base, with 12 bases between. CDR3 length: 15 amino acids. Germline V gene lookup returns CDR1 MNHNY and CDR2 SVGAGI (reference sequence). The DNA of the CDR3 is TGTGCCAGCAGCCCAAAGGGGAAAACTAATGAAAAACTGTTTTTT. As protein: CASSPKGKTNEKLFF.

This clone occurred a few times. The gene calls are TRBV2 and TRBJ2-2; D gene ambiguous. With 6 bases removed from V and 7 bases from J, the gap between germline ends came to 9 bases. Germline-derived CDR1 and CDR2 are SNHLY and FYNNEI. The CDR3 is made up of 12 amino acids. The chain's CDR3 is CASRGSGGELFF. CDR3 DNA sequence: TGTGCCAGCAGGGGGTCGGGCGGGGAGCTGTTTTTT.